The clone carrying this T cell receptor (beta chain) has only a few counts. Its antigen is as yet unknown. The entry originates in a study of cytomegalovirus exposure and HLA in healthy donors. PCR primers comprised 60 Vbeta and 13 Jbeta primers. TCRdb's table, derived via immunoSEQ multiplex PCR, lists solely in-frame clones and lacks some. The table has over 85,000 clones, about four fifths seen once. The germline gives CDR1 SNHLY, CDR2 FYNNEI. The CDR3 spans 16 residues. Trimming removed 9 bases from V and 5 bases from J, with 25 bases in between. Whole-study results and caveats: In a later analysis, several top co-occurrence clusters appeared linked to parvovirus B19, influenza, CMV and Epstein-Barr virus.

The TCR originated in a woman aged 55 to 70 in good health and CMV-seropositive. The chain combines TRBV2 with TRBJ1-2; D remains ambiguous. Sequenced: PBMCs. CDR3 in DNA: TGTGCCAGTCCAATCCCGGTACAGCTTCAATCGTATGGCTACACCTTC. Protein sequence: CASPIPVQLQSYGYTF. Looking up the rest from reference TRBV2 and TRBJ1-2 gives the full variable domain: EPEVTQTPSHQVTQMGQEVILRCVPISNHLYFYWYRQILGQKVEFLVSFYNNEISEKSEIFDDQFSVERPDGSNFTLKIRSTKLEDSAMYFCASPIPVQLQSYGYTFGSGTRLTVV.